Listed here are 15 T cell receptor beta chains from one sample, sequenced in a study of cytomegalovirus exposure and HLA in healthy donors. Sequencing used immunoSEQ multiplex PCR; TCRdb keeps in-frame clones, though not all of them. The data show some 350,000 clones, with about nine tenths seen just once and approximately 1.1% held by the top ten. The source material was PBMCs. Every receptor here comes from a woman younger than 45 in good health and CMV-seropositive.

This chain links TRBV7-3 with TRBJ2-1, with a weak D call TRBD1 (7 bases). In germline, CDR1 is SGHTA, CDR2 FQGTGA. This CDR3 comprises 20 residues. V was clipped by 3 bases and J by 4 bases, with 28 bases between them. CDR3 amino acids: CASSFLGGGNPVPTYNEQFF. DNA for the CDR3: TGTGCCAGCAGCTTCCTAGGAGGGGGCAATCCTGTCCCGACGTACAATGAGCAGTTCTTC.

The rearrangement uses TRBV9 and TRBJ2-1, with 10 bases that match TRBD2. J was trimmed by 0 bases and V by 4 bases; bases with no gene match: 13. The CDR3 has 19 residues. From germline, CDR1 is SGDLS and CDR2 YYNGEE. The CDR3 reads CASSSPISGGRSSYNEQFF. The CDR3 bases are TGTGCCAGCAGCTCCCCGATTAGCGGGGGGCGAAGCTCCTACAATGAGCAGTTCTTC.

The V call is TRBV5-1, the J call TRBJ2-1; tentative D call: TRBD1 (6 bases). Germline-derived CDR1 and CDR2 are SGHRS and YFSETQ. The CDR3 runs to 15 residues. The V gene lost 4 bases and the J gene lost 4 bases, with 15 bases spanning the gap. CDR3 bases: TGCGCCAGCAGCCTTTTCTCAGGGGTTTACAATGAGCAGTTCTTC. It yields the protein CASSLFSGVYNEQFF.

The sample holds one count of this clone. The chain combines TRBV6-1 with TRBJ1-2; D is undetermined. V shed 0 bases and J shed 6 bases, with 5 bases lying between them. CDR3 length equals 12 residues. Germline CDR1 MNHNS, CDR2 SASEGT. CDR3 sequence (DNA): TGTGCCAGCAGTGAAGCTGGGAATGGCTACACCTTC. This translates into CASSEAGNGYTF.

The chain couples TRBV6-1 to TRBJ2-3, with 11 bases identical to TRBD1. The ends lost 5 bases at V and 4 bases at J; junction bases unmatched: 5. Germline V lookup: CDR1 MNHNS, CDR2 SASEGT. CDR3 length: 15 amino acids. The CDR3 spells CASSFWTGGPDTQYF. DNA for the CDR3: TGTGCCAGCAGTTTCTGGACAGGGGGCCCAGATACGCAGTATTTT.

The chain recombines TRBV5-6 with TRBJ1-1; 7 bases line up with TRBD1. The CDR3 sequence is 19 residues long. V dropped 5 bases and J dropped 3; count of bases not matched to a gene: 22. Germline V gene sequence: CDR1 SGHDT, CDR2 YYEEEE. CDR3 bases: TGTGCCAGCAGAATCGGGACAGTAGGCGGTTCGGGCTATTACACTGAAGCTTTCTTT. Amino acids: CASRIGTVGGSGYYTEAFF. The full variable domain, in which reference TRBV5-6 and TRBJ1-1 provide the parts outside the CDR3, is DAGVTQSPTHLIKTRGQQVTLRCSPKSGHDTVSWYQQALGQGPQFIFQYYEEEERQRGNFPDRFSGHQFPNYSSELNVNALLLGDSALYLCASRIGTVGGSGYYTEAFFGQGTRLTVV.

The CDR3 sequence is CASSQGDRVNEQFF. CDR3 coding DNA: TGCGCCAGCAGCCAAGGGGACAGGGTCAATGAGCAGTTCTTC. The J gene is TRBJ2-1, the V gene TRBV4-3; 9 bases fit TRBD1. The germline V gene has CDR1 LGHNA and CDR2 YSLEER. This CDR3 region has 14 residues. The ends lost 1 base at V and 6 bases at J; junction bases unmatched: 1.

The chain has TRBV27 and TRBJ2-7; D remains unclear. This CDR3 is built from 14 residues. Germline V lookup: CDR1 MNHEY, CDR2 SMNVEV (reference sequence). Trimming removed 0 bases at V and 3 bases at J, with 9 bases between. CDR3 in amino acids: CASSLSGQSYEQYF. DNA for the CDR3: TGTGCCAGCAGTTTATCTGGCCAGAGCTACGAGCAGTACTTC.

The chain combines TRBV19 with TRBJ2-7, with 11 bases lining up with TRBD1. CDR3 length: 17 amino acids. Germline V gene data show CDR1 as LNHDA and CDR2 as SQIVND (reference sequence). V lost 5 bases to trimming and J lost 2 bases; unmatched junction nucleotides: 11. Here the CDR3 DNA reads TGTGCCAGTAGTCCGGGACAGGGGGTTCAACAAGCCTACGAGCAGTACTTC. The encoded protein is CASSPGQGVQQAYEQYF.

The chain combines TRBV29-1 with TRBJ2-5; 9 positions agree with TRBD1. The length of the CDR3 is 12 residues. CDR1 SQVTM and CDR2 ANQGSEA come from the germline V gene. Unmatched junction bases numbered 1, after V lost 4 bases and J lost 4 bases. The CDR3 DNA reads TGCAGCGTTGGACAGGGGGGAGAGACCCAGTACTTC. Its translation is CSVGQGGETQYF. The variable domain in full, with the rest retrieved from reference TRBV29-1 and TRBJ2-5, is SAVISQKPSRDICQRGTSLTIQCQVDSQVTMMFWYRQQPGQSLTLIATANQGSEATYESGFVIDKFPISRPNLTFSTLTVSNMSPEDSSIYLCSVGQGGETQYFGPGTRLLVL.

Regarding this clone: The same CDR3 arises from other DNA sequences in this sample as well. The CDR3 reads CASSLGGGSTDTQYF. CDR3 bases: TGCGCCAGCAGCTTGGGAGGCGGGAGCACAGATACGCAGTATTTT. The chain joins TRBV5-1 to TRBJ2-3; perhaps TRBD2 as D (5 bases). The germline V and J ends were trimmed by 0 bases and 0 bases, with 8 bases remaining between them. Looked up from germline, CDR1 is SGHRS and CDR2 is YFSETQ. The CDR3 length is 15 residues.

The chain employs TRBV4-1 and TRBJ2-3; 8 positions agree with TRBD2. The CDR3 consists of 16 residues. Germline trimming cut 1 base from V and 1 base from J; bases unmatched to any gene: 4. Germline CDR1 and CDR2: MGHRA and YSYEKL. Written as DNA, the CDR3 is TGCGCCAGCAGCCAAGGAGCCGGGGGGGGCACAGATACGCAGTATTTT. This encodes CASSQGAGGGTDTQYF.

This clone was found a few times. The chain uses TRBV5-1 and TRBJ1-2; 7 nucleotides match TRBD1. J was trimmed by 4 bases and V by 4 bases; bases with no gene match: 7. CDR1 SGHRS and CDR2 YFSETQ come from the germline V gene. This CDR3 comprises 14 residues. DNA for the CDR3: TGCGCCAGCAGCACGGACAGGACCATCTATGGCTACACCTTC. Translating it yields CASSTDRTIYGYTF.

The V gene is TRBV27, the J gene TRBJ2-3; a weak D match, TRBD1 (6 bases). The germline V gene encodes CDR1 MNHEY and CDR2 SMNVEV (reference sequence). V lost 5 bases and J 0 bases, leaving 9 bases between the germline ends. The CDR3 has 14 residues. The CDR3 spells CASSLGASTDTQYF. For the CDR3, the DNA is TGTGCCAGCAGTCTGGGGGCCAGCACAGATACGCAGTATTTT.

The V call is TRBV5-6, the J call TRBJ2-3; no firm D call. The CDR3 covers 13 residues. The germline V and J ends were trimmed by 1 base and 0 bases, with 3 bases remaining between them. Germline V lookup: CDR1 SGHDT, CDR2 YYEEEE. DNA of the CDR3: TGTGCCAGCAGCTTGTCGAGCACAGATACGCAGTATTTT. Translation gives CASSLSSTDTQYF.